This T cell receptor beta chain comes out of a study of blood T cell repertoires in COVID-19. Some clones are missing from TCRdb's copy, which holds only in-frame ones; the method was immunoSEQ multiplex PCR. The table has some 300,000 clones, 70% to 90% seen once. The receptor's source is a woman aged 45-59 years with active or convalescent COVID-19. The sample consisted of peripheral blood.

CDR3 bases: TGTGCCAGCAGCTTGGTGGGGGGTGAAGGCTATGGCTACACCTTC. It encodes CASSLVGGEGYGYTF. The rearrangement links TRBV5-6 to TRBJ1-2; tentatively, D is TRBD1 (5 bases). Germline CDR1 is SGHDT and CDR2 is YYEEEE. The CDR3 is made up of 15 amino acids. Trimming removed 0 bases from V and 4 bases from J, with 13 bases in between.